This T cell receptor beta chain is drawn from a study of identical twins. In this sample, this clonotype turned up a few times. The germline V gene encodes CDR1 DFQATT and CDR2 SNEGSKA (reference sequence). Trimming at V came to 6 bases and at J to 0 bases, leaving 9 bases not matched to a gene. The CDR3 runs to 16 residues. TCRdb passed the 5' RACE reads through MiXCR, listing each CDR3 protein once. This sample carries about 720,000 distinct CDR3 sequences, 15% to 20% of them seen once, and the ten largest clones take around 13%. A further study also used this sample, focusing on T cells expressing NK-cell markers. In that study: HCMV seropositivity characterized most of the eight sequenced donors, and seronegativity one. Certain NKG2C+ T cell clones were expanded, and their HCMV specificity remained unclear.

V and J are TRBV20-1 and TRBJ2-1, with TRBD1 matching over 9 bases. This TCR derives from a woman under 30 in good health. Sequencing was performed on PBMCs. The CDR3 nucleotides read TGCAGTGCGAAGGGCGGACAGGGGAGCTCCTACAATGAGCAGTTCTTC. Its translation is CSAKGGQGSSYNEQFF.